The 10 T cell receptor beta chains below come from one sample, sequenced in a study of T cell changes during pregnancy in multiple sclerosis. TCRdb keeps only in-frame clones here, not all; method: immunoSEQ multiplex PCR. The profile covers 25,000 to 30,000 clones, with roughly 90% appearing a single time and approximately 6.8% taken by the ten largest. Source: CD8+ T cells from peripheral blood mononuclear cells, taken after pregnancy. These receptors originate from a female donor with multiple sclerosis, enrolled in a pregnancy study.

The V gene is TRBV23-1, the J gene TRBJ2-7, with D possibly matching TRBD1 (6 bases). TRBV23-1 is flagged as an ORF with uncertain function. Trimming removed 8 bases from V and 5 bases from J, with 10 bases in between. The length of the CDR3 is 11 residues. DNA of the CDR3: TGCGCCAGCCGCGAGGGGGACGAGCAGTACTTC. This sequence encodes CASREGDEQYF.

The rearrangement links TRBV5-6 to TRBJ1-1; D is unresolved. V lost 4 bases to trimming and J lost 1 base, with 14 bases between them. The germline CDR1 and CDR2 sequences are SGHDT and YYEEEE. This CDR3 contains 15 residues. This CDR3 is CASSPEFGPNTEAFF. The DNA of the CDR3 is TGTGCCAGCAGCCCCGAGTTTGGGCCGAACACTGAAGCTTTCTTT.

The V and J genes are TRBV15 and TRBJ2-3, with D tentatively TRBD1 (6 bases). V was pared by 0 bases and J by 6 bases, with 13 bases between. CDR3 length equals 15 residues. The germline CDR1 and CDR2 sequences are LNHNV and YYDKDF (reference sequence). CDR3 in amino acids: CATSRDWGLYDTQYF. Here the CDR3 DNA reads TGTGCCACCAGCAGAGATTGGGGGCTGTACGATACGCAGTATTTT.

The chain employs TRBV4-2 and TRBJ2-3; TRBD2 aligns across 11 bases. Looked up from germline, CDR1 is LGHNA and CDR2 is YNFKEQ. The CDR3 length is 16 residues. The junction had 4 bases not matched to a gene; V was cut back by 3 bases and J by 2 bases. CDR3 loop: CASSQTSGMATDTQYF. In DNA, the CDR3 is TGTGCCAGCAGCCAGACTAGCGGGATGGCCACAGATACGCAGTATTTT.

V gene TRBV28 combines with J gene TRBJ1-3; tentatively, D is TRBD1 (6 bases). Trimming took 5 bases from V and 6 from J, leaving 17 bases between them. Per the germline V gene, CDR1 is MDHEN and CDR2 is SYDVKM. The CDR3 runs 15 residues. The CDR3 loop reads CASSPDRYIENTIYF. CDR3 DNA: TGTGCCAGCAGTCCTGACAGGTATATCGAAAACACCATATATTTT.

The V and J genes are TRBV27 and TRBJ2-7, with a weak D call TRBD2 (5 bases). CDR1 is MNHEY, CDR2 SMNVEV, per germline (reference sequence). Trimming removed 1 base at V and 2 bases at J, with 12 bases between. There are 15 residues in the CDR3. The CDR3 region is CASSLFWESTYEQYF. The CDR3 coding sequence is TGTGCCAGCAGTTTATTTTGGGAGTCGACCTACGAGCAGTACTTC.

The chain uses TRBV10-2 and TRBJ2-7, with a tentative D call TRBD1 (6 bases). Germline V lookup: CDR1 WSHSY, CDR2 SAAADI. V dropped 2 bases and J dropped 6 bases, with 11 bases sitting between them. This CDR3 spans 13 amino acids. The CDR3 nucleotides read TGCGCCAGCAGTGAGGGGGGCAGGATCGAGCAGTACTTC. Translated: CASSEGGRIEQYF.

This chain connects TRBV4-1 to TRBJ2-7; D is unclear. The V gene lost 6 bases and the J gene lost 1 base, with 16 bases spanning the gap. The CDR3 length is 15 residues. The V gene's germline CDR1 is MGHRA and CDR2 YSYEKL. The CDR3 here is CASSPLHSQSYEQYF. Here the CDR3 DNA reads TGCGCCAGCAGTCCATTGCATTCACAGTCCTACGAGCAGTACTTC.

The rearrangement uses TRBV27 and TRBJ2-5, with TRBD2 identical over 7 bases. Germline V gene sequence: CDR1 MNHEY, CDR2 SMNVEV (reference sequence). This CDR3 has 15 amino acids. The junction had 10 bases not matched to a gene; V was cut back by 4 bases and J by 5 bases. In DNA form, the CDR3 reads TGTGCCAGCAGTTCTAGCGGAACCCGAGGGGAGACCCAGTACTTC. This translates into CASSSSGTRGETQYF.

Only a few counts were recorded for this clone. The V gene is TRBV6-1, the J gene TRBJ1-4; 9 bases agree with TRBD1. V gave up 2 bases and J gave up 5 bases; unmatched junction bases: 6. The length of the CDR3 is 16 residues. Germline CDR1 reads MNHNS; CDR2 reads SASEGT. The CDR3 DNA reads TGTGCCAGCAGTGAAACCACGGGACAGGGAAATGAAAAACTGTTTTTT. Protein sequence: CASSETTGQGNEKLFF.